This TCR beta chain was recorded in a study of metastatic and nonmetastatic thyroid tumors. The germline CDR1 and CDR2 sequences are DFQATT and SNEGSKA (reference sequence). The V segment lost 4 bases and the J segment 6 bases; nucleotides outside the gene matches: 9. CDR3 length equals 13 residues. Prior to thyroid surgery, none of the patients had received any treatment. MiXCR reprocessed the PCR reads for TCRdb. The profile shows roughly 24,000 clones, 20% to 25% of them singletons. The sequenced sample was blood. V gene TRBV20-1 combines with J gene TRBJ2-7; TRBD2 matches 7 bases. This clonotype was obtained from a male donor with papillary thyroid cancer or a benign thyroid nodule (not recorded which). Some clones in this sample may be carry-over from other donors' samples. The CDR3 nucleotides are TGCAGTGCTATTCTTCCGGCGGGAGTCGAGCAGTACTTC. Encoded protein: CSAILPAGVEQYF.